The 18 T cell receptor beta chains listed next were all sequenced from one sample in a study of shared clonotypes between healthy human individuals. Only in-frame clones appear in the TCRdb table, and some are missing; sequencing was by immunoSEQ multiplex PCR. This sample has approximately 2,000,000 clones; around 92% occur once, and the top ten carry more than 0.35%. The specimen sequenced was naive CD4+ T cells from PBMCs. Subset of the sample: CD45RA+ positively selected. The receptors stem from a man younger than 30 in good health. Some clones in this sample may be carry-over from other donors' samples.

The gene calls are TRBV4-2 and TRBJ2-7; possible D gene TRBD1, 6 bases. V lost 4 bases to trimming and J lost 5 bases, with 12 bases between them. Germline CDR1 reads LGHNA; CDR2 reads YNFKEQ. The CDR3 contains 13 residues. CDR3 protein: CASSLTRGDEQYF. The CDR3 bases are TGTGCCAGCAGCCTAACCAGGGGCGACGAGCAGTACTTC.

CDR3 DNA: TGCGCCAGCAGCTACCGGGACAGAGAAGCTTTCTTT. Its protein product is CASSYRDREAFF. V usage is TRBV5-1 and J usage is TRBJ1-1; 7 positions match TRBD1. Germline V gene sequence: CDR1 SGHRS, CDR2 YFSETQ. This CDR3 has 12 amino acids. V lost 3 bases to trimming and J lost 8 bases; unmatched junction nucleotides: 4. Variable domain in full (rest from reference TRBV5-1 and TRBJ1-1): KAGVTQTPRYLIKTRGQQVTLSCSPISGHRSVSWYQQTPGQGLQFLFEYFSETQRNKGNFPGRFSGRQFSNSRSEMNVSTLELGDSALYLCASSYRDREAFFGQGTRLTVV.

On this clone itself: The same CDR3 is also encoded by other DNA sequences in this sample. The chain couples TRBV9 to TRBJ1-1, with D maybe TRBD1 (5 bases). In germline, CDR1 is SGDLS, CDR2 YYNGEE. The V gene lost 0 bases and the J gene lost 4 bases, with 10 bases spanning the gap. This CDR3 is 14 amino acids long. The CDR3 sequence: CASSVGWGSTEAFF. The CDR3 DNA is TGTGCCAGCAGCGTAGGTTGGGGGTCCACTGAAGCTTTCTTT.

The V and J genes are TRBV7-3 and TRBJ1-1, with D possibly matching TRBD1 (5 bases). The CDR3 consists of 19 residues. The germline V gene encodes CDR1 SGHTA and CDR2 FQGTGA. The V end lost 1 base, the J end lost 0 bases, and 21 bases lay between the germline ends. The CDR3 DNA reads as TGTGCCAGCAGCTTAAGTACCGGGACCGTCCGGAGCATGAACACTGAAGCTTTCTTT. Its protein is CASSLSTGTVRSMNTEAFF. Full variable domain (remainder filled in from reference TRBV7-3 and TRBJ1-1): GAGVSQTPSNKVTEKGKYVELRCDPISGHTALYWYRQSLGQGPEFLIYFQGTGAADDSGLPNDRFFAVRPEGSVSTLKIQRTERGDSAVYLCASSLSTGTVRSMNTEAFFGQGTRLTVV.

This clone has a single count. The chain recombines TRBV6-1 with TRBJ1-1; D gene unclear. The germline CDR1 and CDR2 sequences are MNHNS and SASEGT. The CDR3 covers 11 residues. The germline V and J ends were trimmed by 7 bases and 8 bases, with 11 bases remaining between them. In DNA form, the CDR3 reads TGTGCCAGCATGGGAAATACCGAAGCTTTCTTT. Its protein product is CASMGNTEAFF.

The chain carries TRBV27 and TRBJ2-7; TRBD1 or TRBD2 may be the D gene (5 bases each). V lost 8 bases and J 5 bases, leaving 19 bases between the germline ends. Per the germline V gene, CDR1 is MNHEY and CDR2 is SMNVEV (reference sequence). The CDR3 totals 14 residues. The CDR3 DNA reads as TGTGCCAGCGGACTGACAGTGGATAGGGACGAGCAGTACTTC. Translation gives CASGLTVDRDEQYF.

The V and J genes are TRBV7-9 and TRBJ2-1; D is ambiguous. Trimming shortened V by 3 bases and J by 7 bases, and 10 bases separated the two germline ends. This CDR3 spans 13 amino acids. Per the germline V gene, CDR1 is SEHNR and CDR2 is FQNEAQ (reference sequence). The CDR3 nucleotides read TGTGCCAGCAGCTTCCGCGCCGGGAATGAGCAGTTCTTC. Translated: CASSFRAGNEQFF.

The rearrangement uses TRBV5-6 and TRBJ2-7; 7 bases agree with TRBD1. CDR3 length: 15 residues. The germline V gene has CDR1 SGHDT and CDR2 YYEEEE. With 4 bases clipped from V and 0 bases from J, the junction kept 7 bases outside the gene matches. CDR3 amino acids: CASSAPGTASYEQYF. CDR3 coding DNA: TGTGCCAGCAGCGCTCCGGGGACAGCCTCCTACGAGCAGTACTTC.

This chain connects TRBV7-3 to TRBJ2-7; D ambiguous. The CDR3 contains 14 residues. The V end lost 2 bases, the J end lost 3 bases, and 11 bases lay between the germline ends. Germline CDR1 reads SGHTA; CDR2 reads FQGTGA. The CDR3 DNA sequence: TGTGCCAGCAGCTTACTAACGGGTCACTACGAGCAGTACTTC. Translation gives CASSLLTGHYEQYF.

The table lists this clone with a count of one. The chain couples TRBV19 to TRBJ2-3; 9 bases agree with TRBD2. Germline lookup yields CDR1 LNHDA and CDR2 SQIVND (reference sequence). The CDR3 extends over 16 amino acids. The V gene end was trimmed by 3 bases and the J gene end by 3 bases; junction bases not matched to a gene: 7. The CDR3 nucleotides are TGTGCCAGTAGTATGCTACTAGCGGGTCGGACAGATACGCAGTATTTT. This gives the protein CASSMLLAGRTDTQYF.

This clone came up once. The V gene is TRBV27, the J gene TRBJ2-2; unclear D gene. Trimming stripped 5 bases from V and 3 bases from J, with 10 bases between. The CDR3 runs 14 residues. Germline CDR1 MNHEY, CDR2 SMNVEV (reference sequence). The CDR3 DNA follows: TGTGCCAGCAGTACCGTTGGGGACACCGGGGAGCTGTTTTTT. Translating gives CASSTVGDTGELFF.

This clone was found once. The V call is TRBV27, the J call TRBJ1-5; D is ambiguous. With 2 bases removed from V and 0 bases from J, the gap between germline ends came to 8 bases. The germline V gene encodes CDR1 MNHEY and CDR2 SMNVEV (reference sequence). There are 15 residues in the CDR3. This chain's CDR3 is CASSLAGSSNQPQHF. CDR3 bases: TGTGCCAGCAGTTTAGCCGGGAGTAGCAATCAGCCCCAGCATTTT.

This clone turned up a few times. Other DNA sequences from this sample encode an identical CDR3 as well. This sequence joins TRBV18 and TRBJ1-1; TRBD1 might be the D (5 bases). The CDR3 length is 13 residues. Trimming left V 3 bases short and J 3 bases short, with 8 bases between. Per the germline V gene, CDR1 is KGHSH and CDR2 is LQKENI. CDR3 in DNA: TGTGCCAGCTCACCCCGAGGGGACACTGAAGCTTTCTTT. Translated, it gives CASSPRGDTEAFF.

The chain carries TRBV20-1 and TRBJ2-7, with 7 nucleotides matching TRBD1. CDR1 and CDR2 (germline): DFQATT, SNEGSKA (reference sequence). V shed 5 bases and J 5 bases; nucleotides not matched to a gene: 3. This CDR3 has 11 amino acids. The CDR3: CSAYRGHEQYF. As DNA, the CDR3 is TGCAGTGCTTACAGGGGACACGAGCAGTACTTC.

V is TRBV7-8 and J is TRBJ2-4, with 15 bases matching TRBD2. Trimming took 5 bases from V and 6 from J; bases not matched to a gene: 8. Germline CDR1 is SGHVS and CDR2 is FQNEAQ. The CDR3 is 17 residues long. The chain's CDR3 is CASSPGLAGGLGNIQYF. The CDR3, as DNA: TGTGCCAGCAGCCCCGGACTAGCGGGAGGGTTAGGAAACATTCAGTACTTC.

The chain combines TRBV6-5 with TRBJ1-5; D gene ambiguous. CDR1 is MNHEY and CDR2 is SVGAGI in the germline V gene. The CDR3 spans 13 residues. V was trimmed by 6 bases and J by 2 bases, leaving 8 bases between them. The CDR3 reads CASSAWGNQPQHF. The CDR3, as DNA: TGTGCCAGCAGCGCTTGGGGCAATCAGCCCCAGCATTTT.

The genes are TRBV7-6 and TRBJ2-2; perhaps TRBD1 as D (6 bases). V lost 3 bases, J lost 5 bases, and 16 bases lay in between. Germline CDR1 SGHVS, CDR2 FNYEAQ. The CDR3 extends over 16 amino acids. CDR3 sequence reads: CASSFRGQSTTGELFF. The DNA for the CDR3 is TGTGCCAGCAGCTTCCGAGGACAGAGTACGACCGGGGAGCTGTTTTTT. Full variable domain (remainder filled in from reference TRBV7-6 and TRBJ2-2): GAGVSQSPRYKVTKRGQDVALRCDPISGHVSLYWYRQALGQGPEFLTYFNYEAQQDKSGLPNDRFSAERPEGSISTLTIQRTEQRDSAMYRCASSFRGQSTTGELFFGEGSRLTVL.

This clone was detected once. Other DNA sequences within the sample encode an identical CDR3. The rearrangement joins TRBV7-9 to TRBJ1-2; D is ambiguous. Germline V gives CDR1 SEHNR, CDR2 FQNEAQ (reference sequence). This CDR3 has 14 residues. V gave up 1 base and J gave up 5 bases, with 11 bases separating them. CDR3 in DNA: TGTGCCAGCAGCTTAGGCGGCGGACTATATGGCTACACCTTC. Its translation is CASSLGGGLYGYTF.